This is a list of T cell receptor beta chains from one sample in a study of shared clonotypes between healthy human individuals. Clones were sequenced by immunoSEQ multiplex PCR, and TCRdb holds only the in-frame ones, with some missing. The profile covers more than 600,000 clones, with around 90% appearing a single time and 20% to 25% taken by the ten largest. The specimen was naive CD8+ T cells sorted from blood. These receptors were collected from a young man in good health. The CDR3 runs from the conserved cysteine through the conserved F or W. D genes are given only for firm matches.

CDR3: CASSLEFGELFF
J: TRBJ2-2
V: TRBV5-1
D: NA

CDR3: CSVEDKQGAAYEQYF
J: TRBJ2-7
V: TRBV29-1
D: TRBD1

CDR3: CASSLVLAGGFHEQFF
J: TRBJ2-1
V: TRBV27
D: TRBD2

CDR3: CASSIGGALYEQYF
J: TRBJ2-7
V: TRBV27
D: NA

CDR3: CASSPPGQGTYEQYF
J: TRBJ2-7
V: TRBV7-2
D: TRBD1

CDR3: CSVHSDSNQPQHF
J: TRBJ1-5
V: TRBV29-1
D: NA

CDR3: CASSQEQTVRGTDTQYF
J: TRBJ2-3
V: TRBV14
D: NA

CDR3: CASSDGDGSSYEQYF
J: TRBJ2-7
V: TRBV28
D: NA

CDR3: CASSLGQLADTQYF
J: TRBJ2-3
V: TRBV5-5
D: NA

CDR3: CASSRLAGGATNEKLFF
J: TRBJ1-4
V: TRBV4-1
D: TRBD1

CDR3: CASSLGGKKETQYF
J: TRBJ2-5
V: TRBV27
D: NA

CDR3: CASSPGAEVNTEAFF
J: TRBJ1-1
V: TRBV11-2
D: NA

CDR3: CASSQRQGYEQYF
J: TRBJ2-7
V: TRBV4-2
D: TRBD1

CDR3: CASSLVPGDSEQYF
J: TRBJ2-7
V: TRBV5-1
D: NA

CDR3: CASSPGQGNYGYTF
J: TRBJ1-2
V: TRBV2
D: TRBD1

CDR3: CAISASGSSTDTQYF
J: TRBJ2-3
V: TRBV10-3
D: TRBD2

CDR3: CASYREGGTGELFF
J: TRBJ2-2
V: TRBV4-3
D: TRBD2

CDR3: CASSPDWSPFLEQFF
J: TRBJ2-1
V: TRBV11-2
D: NA

CDR3: CASSLGRQGATEAFF
J: TRBJ1-1
V: TRBV11-2
D: TRBD1